This TCR beta chain came from a study of cytomegalovirus exposure and HLA in healthy donors. General study findings and limits: Over 150 TCR beta chains were listed as cytomegalovirus-associated.

The PCR contained 60 Vbeta and 13 Jbeta primers. Profiling relied on immunoSEQ multiplex PCR, and the TCRdb table lists in-frame clones only, not all of them. The sample lists around 130,000 clones, approximately 69% occurring once. Though nominally healthy at sampling, donors likely had unrecorded immune exposures. CDR3 length: 19 residues. The germline V gene has CDR1 SGHRS and CDR2 YFSETQ. V shed 3 bases and J 7 bases; nucleotides not matched to a gene: 20. Remarks on this clone: Its antigen remains unidentified.

The chain recombines TRBV5-1 with TRBJ2-2; 8 nucleotides line up with TRBD2. The origin of this receptor is a middle-aged man in good health and CMV-seropositive. Sequencing was carried out using PBMCs. DNA for the CDR3: TGCGCCAGCAGCTCGCCCGACTCTCGCGGGGGGCTTGGAGGCGGGGAGCTGTTTTTT. Translation gives CASSSPDSRGGLGGGELFF.